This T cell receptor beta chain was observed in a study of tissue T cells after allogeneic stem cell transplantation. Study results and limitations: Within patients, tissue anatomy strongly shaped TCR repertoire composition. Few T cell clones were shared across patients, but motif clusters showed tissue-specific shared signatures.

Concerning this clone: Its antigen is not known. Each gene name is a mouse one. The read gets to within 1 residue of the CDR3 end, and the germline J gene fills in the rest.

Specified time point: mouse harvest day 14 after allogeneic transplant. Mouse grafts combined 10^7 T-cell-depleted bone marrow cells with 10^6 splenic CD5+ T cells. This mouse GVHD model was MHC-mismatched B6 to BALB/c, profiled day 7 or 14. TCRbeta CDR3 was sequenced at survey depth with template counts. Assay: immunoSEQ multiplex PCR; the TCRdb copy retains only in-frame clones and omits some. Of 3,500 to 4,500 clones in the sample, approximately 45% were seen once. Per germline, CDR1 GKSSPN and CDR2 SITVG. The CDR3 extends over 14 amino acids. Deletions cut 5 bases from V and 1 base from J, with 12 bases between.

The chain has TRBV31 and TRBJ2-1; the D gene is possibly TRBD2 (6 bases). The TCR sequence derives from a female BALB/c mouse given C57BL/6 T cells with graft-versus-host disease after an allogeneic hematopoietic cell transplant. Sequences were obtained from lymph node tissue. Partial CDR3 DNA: TGTGCCTGGGGCGGCGACTGGAACTATGCTGAGCAGTTC. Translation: CAWGGDWNYAEQF. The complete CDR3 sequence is CAWGGDWNYAEQFF.